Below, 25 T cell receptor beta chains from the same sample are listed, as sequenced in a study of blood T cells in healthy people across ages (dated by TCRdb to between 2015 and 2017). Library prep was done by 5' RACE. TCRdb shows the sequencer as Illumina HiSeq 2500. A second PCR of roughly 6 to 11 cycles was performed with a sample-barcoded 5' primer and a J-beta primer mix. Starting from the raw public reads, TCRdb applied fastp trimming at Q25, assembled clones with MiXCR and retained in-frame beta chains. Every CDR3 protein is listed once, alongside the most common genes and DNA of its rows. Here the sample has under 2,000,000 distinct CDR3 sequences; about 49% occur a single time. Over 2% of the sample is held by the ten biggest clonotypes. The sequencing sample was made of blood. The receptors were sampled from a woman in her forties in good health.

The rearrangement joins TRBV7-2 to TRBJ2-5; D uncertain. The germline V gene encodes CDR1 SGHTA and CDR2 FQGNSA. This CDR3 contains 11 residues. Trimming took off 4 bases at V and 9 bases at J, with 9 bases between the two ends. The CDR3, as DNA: TGTGCCAGCAGCTCCGGGTGGGCCCAGTACTTC. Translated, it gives CASSSGWAQYF.

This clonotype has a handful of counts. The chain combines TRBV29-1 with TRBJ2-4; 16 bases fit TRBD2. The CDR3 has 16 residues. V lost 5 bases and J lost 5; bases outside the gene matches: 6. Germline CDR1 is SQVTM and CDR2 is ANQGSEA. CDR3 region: CSVLGLAGGRENIQYF. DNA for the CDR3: TGCAGCGTTTTGGGACTAGCGGGGGGGAGGGAAAACATTCAGTACTTC.

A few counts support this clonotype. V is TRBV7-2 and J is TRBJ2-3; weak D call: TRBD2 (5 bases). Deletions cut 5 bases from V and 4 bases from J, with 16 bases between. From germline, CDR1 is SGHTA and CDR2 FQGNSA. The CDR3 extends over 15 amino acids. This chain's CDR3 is CASSRLRVTADTQYF. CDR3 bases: TGTGCCAGCAGCCGTCTGCGGGTTACGGCAGATACGCAGTATTTT.

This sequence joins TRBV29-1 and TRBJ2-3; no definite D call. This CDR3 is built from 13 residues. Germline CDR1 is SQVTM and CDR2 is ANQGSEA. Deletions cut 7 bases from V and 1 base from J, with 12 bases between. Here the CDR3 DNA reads TGCAGCGCTGACTTACCCCGCACAGATACGCAGTATTTT. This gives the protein CSADLPRTDTQYF.

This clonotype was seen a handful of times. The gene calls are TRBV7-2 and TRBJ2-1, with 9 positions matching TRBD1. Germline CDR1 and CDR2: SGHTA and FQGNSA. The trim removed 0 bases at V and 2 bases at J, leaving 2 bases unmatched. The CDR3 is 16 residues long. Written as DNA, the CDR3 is TGTGCCAGCAGCTTAGCCTGGACAGGGGCCTACAATGAGCAGTTCTTC. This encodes CASSLAWTGAYNEQFF.

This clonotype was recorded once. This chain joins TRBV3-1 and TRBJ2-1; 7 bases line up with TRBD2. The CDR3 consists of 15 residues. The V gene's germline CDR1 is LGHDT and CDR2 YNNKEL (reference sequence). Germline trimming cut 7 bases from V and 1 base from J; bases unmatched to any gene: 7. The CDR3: CASTKVGGSYNEQFF. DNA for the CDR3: TGTGCCAGCACCAAAGTGGGGGGGTCCTACAATGAGCAGTTCTTC.

Here the CDR3 reads CASSLIAGSSTDTQYF. The CDR3 DNA reads TGTGCCAGCAGCCTCATAGCGGGTTCTAGCACAGATACGCAGTATTTT. The J gene is TRBJ2-3, the V gene TRBV7-9; 7 nucleotides agree with TRBD2. V was clipped by 5 bases and J by 0 bases; unmatched bases: 8. The CDR3 loop spans 16 amino acids. Germline loops: CDR1 SEHNR, CDR2 FQNEAQ (reference sequence).

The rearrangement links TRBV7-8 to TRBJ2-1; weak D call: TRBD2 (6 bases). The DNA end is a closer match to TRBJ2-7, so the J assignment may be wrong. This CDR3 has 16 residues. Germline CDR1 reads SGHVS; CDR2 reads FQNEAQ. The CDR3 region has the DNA TGTGCCAGCAGCCCTAGGGTGGCGGGGAGTTACAATGAGCAGTACTTC. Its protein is CASSPRVAGSYNEQYF.

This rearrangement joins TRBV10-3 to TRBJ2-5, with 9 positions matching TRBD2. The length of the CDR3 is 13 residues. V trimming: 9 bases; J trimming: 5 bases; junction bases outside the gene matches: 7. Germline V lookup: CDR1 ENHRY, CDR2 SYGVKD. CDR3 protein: CAMAGGPRETQYF. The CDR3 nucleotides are TGTGCCATGGCGGGGGGGCCTCGGGAGACCCAGTACTTC.

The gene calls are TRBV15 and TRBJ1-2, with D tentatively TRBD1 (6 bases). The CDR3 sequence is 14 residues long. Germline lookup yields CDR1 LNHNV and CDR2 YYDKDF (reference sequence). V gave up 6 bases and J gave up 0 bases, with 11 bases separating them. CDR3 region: CATRADSTNYGYTF. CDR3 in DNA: TGTGCCACCAGGGCGGACAGCACTAACTATGGCTACACCTTC.

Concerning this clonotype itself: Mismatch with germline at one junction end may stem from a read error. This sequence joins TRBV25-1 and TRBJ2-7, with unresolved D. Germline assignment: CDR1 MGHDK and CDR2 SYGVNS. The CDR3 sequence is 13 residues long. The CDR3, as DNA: TGTGCCAGCAGTGAATCCCCAGGCAACGAGCGGTACTTC. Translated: CASSESPGNERYF.

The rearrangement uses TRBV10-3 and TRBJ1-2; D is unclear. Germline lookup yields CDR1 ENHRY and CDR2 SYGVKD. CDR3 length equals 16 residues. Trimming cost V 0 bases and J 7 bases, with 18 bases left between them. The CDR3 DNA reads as TGTGCCATCAGTGAGTCCGGACCCCGGCCGACCGGTGGCTACACCTTC. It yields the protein CAISESGPRPTGGYTF.

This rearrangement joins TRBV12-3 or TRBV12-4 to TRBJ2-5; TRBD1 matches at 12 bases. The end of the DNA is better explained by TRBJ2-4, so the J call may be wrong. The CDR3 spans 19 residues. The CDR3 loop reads CASSLATSGTGGFKNIQYF. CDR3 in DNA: TGTGCCAGCAGTTTAGCGACATCCGGGACAGGGGGCTTCAAAAACATTCAGTACTTC.

The chain's CDR3 is CASSRNRGRLIMNTEAFF. In DNA form, the CDR3 reads TGTGCCAGCAGTCGTAACAGGGGGCGATTGATAATGAACACTGAAGCTTTCTTT. The chain couples TRBV6-1 to TRBJ1-1; 9 bases match TRBD1. With V trimmed by 5 bases and J by 0 bases, 13 bases remained unmatched. CDR3 length equals 18 residues. The germline CDR1 and CDR2 sequences are MNHNS and SASEGT.

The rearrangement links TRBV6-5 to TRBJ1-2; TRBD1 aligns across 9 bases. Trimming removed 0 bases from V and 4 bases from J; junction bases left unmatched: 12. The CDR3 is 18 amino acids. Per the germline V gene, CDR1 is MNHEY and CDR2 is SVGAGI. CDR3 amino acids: CASSYSSPGQGRAYGYTF. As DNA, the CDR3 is TGTGCCAGCAGTTACTCGTCTCCGGGACAGGGCAGGGCCTATGGCTACACCTTC.

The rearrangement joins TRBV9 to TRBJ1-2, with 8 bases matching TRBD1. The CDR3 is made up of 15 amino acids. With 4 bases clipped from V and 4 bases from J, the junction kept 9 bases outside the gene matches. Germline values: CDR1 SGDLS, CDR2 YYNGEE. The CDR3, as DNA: TGTGCCAGCAGCCCCGGACCGGGACAGGTCTATGGCTACACCTTC. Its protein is CASSPGPGQVYGYTF.

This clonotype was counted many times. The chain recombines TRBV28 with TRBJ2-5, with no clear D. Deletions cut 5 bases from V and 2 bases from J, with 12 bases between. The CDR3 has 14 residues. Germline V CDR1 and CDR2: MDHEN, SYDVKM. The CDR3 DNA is TGTGCCAGCAGTCTCACCGGGTTACAAGAGACCCAGTACTTC. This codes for CASSLTGLQETQYF. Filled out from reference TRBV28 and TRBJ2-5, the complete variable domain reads DVKVTQSSRYLVKRTGEKVFLECVQDMDHENMFWYRQDPGLGLRLIYFSYDVKMKEKGDIPEGYSVSREKKERFSLILESASTNQTSMYLCASSLTGLQETQYFGPGTRLLVL.

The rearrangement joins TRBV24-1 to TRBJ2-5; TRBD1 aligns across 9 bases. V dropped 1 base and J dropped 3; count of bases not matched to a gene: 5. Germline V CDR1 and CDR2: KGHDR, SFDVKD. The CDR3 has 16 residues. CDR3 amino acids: CATSDLGTGLEETQYF. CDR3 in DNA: TGTGCCACCAGTGATTTAGGGACAGGGTTGGAAGAGACCCAGTACTTC.

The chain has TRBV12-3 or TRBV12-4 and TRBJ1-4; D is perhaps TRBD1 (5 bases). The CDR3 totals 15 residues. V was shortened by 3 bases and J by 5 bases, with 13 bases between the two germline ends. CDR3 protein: CASSFMTVQNEKLFF. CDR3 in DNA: TGTGCCAGCAGTTTTATGACAGTCCAAAATGAAAAACTGTTTTTT.

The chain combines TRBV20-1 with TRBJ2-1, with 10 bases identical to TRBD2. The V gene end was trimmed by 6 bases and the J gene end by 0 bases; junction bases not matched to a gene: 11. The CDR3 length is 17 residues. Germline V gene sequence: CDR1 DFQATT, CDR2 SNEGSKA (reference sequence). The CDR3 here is CSASGLAACSSYNEQFF. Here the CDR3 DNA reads TGCAGTGCCTCTGGACTAGCGGCCTGCAGCTCCTACAATGAGCAGTTCTTC.

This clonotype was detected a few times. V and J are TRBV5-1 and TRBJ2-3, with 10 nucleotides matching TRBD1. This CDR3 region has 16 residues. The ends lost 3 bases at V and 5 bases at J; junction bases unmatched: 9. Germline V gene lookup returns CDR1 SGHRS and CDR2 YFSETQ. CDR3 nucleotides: TGCGCCAGCAGCTGGACAGGGGGGACCTCAAGAGATACGCAGTATTTT. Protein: CASSWTGGTSRDTQYF.

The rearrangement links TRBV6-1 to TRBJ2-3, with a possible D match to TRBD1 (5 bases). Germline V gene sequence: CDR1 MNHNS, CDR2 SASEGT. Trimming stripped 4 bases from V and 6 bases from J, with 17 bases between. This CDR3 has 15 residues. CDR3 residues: CASSGRSGWADTQYF. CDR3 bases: TGTGCCAGCAGTGGGCGGTCAGGGTGGGCGGATACGCAGTATTTT.

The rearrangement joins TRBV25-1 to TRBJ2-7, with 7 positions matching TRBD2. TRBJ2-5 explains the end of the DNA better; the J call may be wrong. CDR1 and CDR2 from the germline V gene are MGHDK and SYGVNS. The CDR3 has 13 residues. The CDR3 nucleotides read TGTGCCAGCAGTGACTCCGGGAGGGAGACCCAGTACTTC. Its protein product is CASSDSGRETQYF.

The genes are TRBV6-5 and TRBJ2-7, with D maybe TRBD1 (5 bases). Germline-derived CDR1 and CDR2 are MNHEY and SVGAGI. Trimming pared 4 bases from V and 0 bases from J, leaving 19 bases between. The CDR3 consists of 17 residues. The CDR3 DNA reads TGTGCCAGCAGTTCCTACCGCCAGGGCTCGAGCTCCTACGAGCAGTACTTC. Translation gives CASSSYRQGSSSYEQYF.

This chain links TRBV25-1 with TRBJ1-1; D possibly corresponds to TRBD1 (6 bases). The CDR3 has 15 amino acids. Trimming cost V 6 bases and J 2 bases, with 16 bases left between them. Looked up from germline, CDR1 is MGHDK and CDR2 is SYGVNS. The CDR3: CASSLPTGPNTEAFF. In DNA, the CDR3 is TGTGCCAGCAGCTTACCGACAGGACCTAACACTGAAGCTTTCTTT.